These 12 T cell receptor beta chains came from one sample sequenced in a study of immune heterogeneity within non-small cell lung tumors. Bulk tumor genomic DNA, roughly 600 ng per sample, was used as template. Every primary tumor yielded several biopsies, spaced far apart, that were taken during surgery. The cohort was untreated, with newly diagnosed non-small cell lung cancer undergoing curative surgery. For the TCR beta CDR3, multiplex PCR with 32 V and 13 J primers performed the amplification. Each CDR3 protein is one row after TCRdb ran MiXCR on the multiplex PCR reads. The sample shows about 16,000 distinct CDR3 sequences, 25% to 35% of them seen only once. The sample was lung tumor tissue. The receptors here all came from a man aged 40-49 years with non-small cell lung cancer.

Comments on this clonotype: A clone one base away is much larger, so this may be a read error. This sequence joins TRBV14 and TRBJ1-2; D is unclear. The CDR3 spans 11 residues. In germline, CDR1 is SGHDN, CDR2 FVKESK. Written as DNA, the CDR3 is TGTGCCAGCAGCTTTAACTATGGCTCCACCTTC. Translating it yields CASSFNYGSTF.

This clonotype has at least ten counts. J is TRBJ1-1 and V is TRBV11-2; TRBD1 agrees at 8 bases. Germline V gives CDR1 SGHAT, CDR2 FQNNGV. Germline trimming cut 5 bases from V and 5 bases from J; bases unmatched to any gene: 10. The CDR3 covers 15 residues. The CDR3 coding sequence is TGTGCCAGCAGCCTCAGGGGGCGCGGAGAGACTGAAGCTTTCTTT. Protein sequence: CASSLRGRGETEAFF.

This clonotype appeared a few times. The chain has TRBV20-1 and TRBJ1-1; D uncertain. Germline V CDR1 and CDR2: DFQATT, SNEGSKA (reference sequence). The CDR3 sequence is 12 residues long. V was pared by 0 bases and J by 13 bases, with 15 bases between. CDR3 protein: CSARDRIRGVFF. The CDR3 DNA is TGCAGTGCTAGAGATCGAATTCGGGGTGTTTTCTTT.

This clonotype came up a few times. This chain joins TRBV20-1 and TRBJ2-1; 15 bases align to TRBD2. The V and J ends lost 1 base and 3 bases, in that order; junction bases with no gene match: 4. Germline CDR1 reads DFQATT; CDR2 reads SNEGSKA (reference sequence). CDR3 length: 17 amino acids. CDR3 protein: CSARAGTSGRNYNEQFF. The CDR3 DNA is TGCAGTGCTAGAGCTGGGACTAGCGGGAGGAACTACAATGAGCAGTTCTTC.

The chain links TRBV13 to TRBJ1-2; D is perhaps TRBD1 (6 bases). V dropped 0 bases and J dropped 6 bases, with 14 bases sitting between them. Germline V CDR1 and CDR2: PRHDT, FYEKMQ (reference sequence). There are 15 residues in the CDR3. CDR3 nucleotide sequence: TGTGCCAGCAGCTTAGGCCAGGGGAGTCACGATGGCTACACCTTC. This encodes CASSLGQGSHDGYTF.

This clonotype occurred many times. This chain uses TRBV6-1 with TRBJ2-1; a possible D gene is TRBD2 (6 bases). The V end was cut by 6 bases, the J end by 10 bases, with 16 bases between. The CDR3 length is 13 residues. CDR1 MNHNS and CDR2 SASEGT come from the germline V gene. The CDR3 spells CASRRDSPGEQFF. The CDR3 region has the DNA TGTGCCAGCAGGCGGGACTCTCCGGGAGAGCAGTTCTTC.

The DNA for the CDR3 is TGTGCCAGCATCCCGCTCGAAAAACTGTTTTTT. The encoded protein is CASIPLEKLFF. The rearrangement joins TRBV7-9 to TRBJ1-4; D is unresolved. CDR3 length equals 11 residues. Germline V CDR1 and CDR2: SEHNR, FQNEAQ (reference sequence). The germline V and J ends were trimmed by 7 bases and 8 bases, with 8 bases remaining between them.

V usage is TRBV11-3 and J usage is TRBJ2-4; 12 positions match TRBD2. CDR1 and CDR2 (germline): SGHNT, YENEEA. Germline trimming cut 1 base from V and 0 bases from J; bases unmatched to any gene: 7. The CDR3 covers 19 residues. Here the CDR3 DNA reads TGTGCCAGCAGCTTAGGTGGGACTAGCGGGCCTCTAGCCAAAAACATTCAGTACTTC. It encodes CASSLGGTSGPLAKNIQYF.

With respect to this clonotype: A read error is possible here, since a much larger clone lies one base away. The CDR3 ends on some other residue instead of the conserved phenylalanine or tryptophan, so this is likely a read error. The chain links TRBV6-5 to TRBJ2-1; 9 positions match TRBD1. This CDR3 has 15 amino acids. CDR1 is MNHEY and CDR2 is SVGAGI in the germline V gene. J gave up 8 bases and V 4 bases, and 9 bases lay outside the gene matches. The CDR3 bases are TGTGCCAGCAGTTGGCCGGGACAGGGTAAAGATGAGCAGTTCTCC. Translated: CASSWPGQGKDEQFS.

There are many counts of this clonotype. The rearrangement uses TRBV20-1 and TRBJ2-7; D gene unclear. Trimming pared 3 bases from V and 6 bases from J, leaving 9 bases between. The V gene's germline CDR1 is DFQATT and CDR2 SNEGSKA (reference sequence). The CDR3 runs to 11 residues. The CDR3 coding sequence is TGCAGTGCTAGCGATGGGCTCGAGCAGTACTTC. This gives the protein CSASDGLEQYF.

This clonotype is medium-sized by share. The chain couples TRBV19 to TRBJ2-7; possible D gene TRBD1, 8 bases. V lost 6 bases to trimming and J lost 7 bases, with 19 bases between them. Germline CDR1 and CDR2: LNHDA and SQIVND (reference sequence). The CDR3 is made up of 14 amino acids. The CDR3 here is CASRSRTGRGEQYF. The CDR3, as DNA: TGTGCCAGTAGATCGAGGACAGGGAGGGGAGAGCAGTACTTC.

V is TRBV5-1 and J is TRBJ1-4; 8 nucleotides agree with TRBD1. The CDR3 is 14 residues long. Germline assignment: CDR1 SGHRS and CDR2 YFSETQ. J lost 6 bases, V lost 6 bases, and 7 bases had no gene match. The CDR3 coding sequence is TGCGCCAGCATCCTGAAGGGACAGGATGAAAAACTGTTTTTT. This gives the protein CASILKGQDEKLFF. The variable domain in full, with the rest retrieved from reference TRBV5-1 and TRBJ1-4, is KAGVTQTPRYLIKTRGQQVTLSCSPISGHRSVSWYQQTPGQGLQFLFEYFSETQRNKGNFPGRFSGRQFSNSRSEMNVSTLELGDSALYLCASILKGQDEKLFFGSGTQLSVL.